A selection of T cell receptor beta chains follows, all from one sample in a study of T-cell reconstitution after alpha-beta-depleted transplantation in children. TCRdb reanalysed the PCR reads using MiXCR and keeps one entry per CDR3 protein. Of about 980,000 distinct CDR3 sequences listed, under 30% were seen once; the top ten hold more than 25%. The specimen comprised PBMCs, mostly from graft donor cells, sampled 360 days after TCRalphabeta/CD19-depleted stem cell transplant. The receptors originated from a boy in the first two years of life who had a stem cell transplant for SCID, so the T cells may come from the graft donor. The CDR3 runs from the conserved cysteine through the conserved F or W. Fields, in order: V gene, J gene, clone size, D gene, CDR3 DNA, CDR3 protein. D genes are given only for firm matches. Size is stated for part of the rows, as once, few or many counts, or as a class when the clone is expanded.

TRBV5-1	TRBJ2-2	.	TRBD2	TGCGCCAGCAGCCGGGGGACTAGCGGGGCAACCGGGGAGCTGTTTTTT	CASSRGTSGATGELFF
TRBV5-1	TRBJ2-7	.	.	TGCGCCAGCAGCCCACCTTACGCCCAGGAAAGCTTTTTGGAGGAGCAGTACTTC	CASSPPYAQESFLEEQYF
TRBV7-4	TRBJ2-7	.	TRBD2	TGTGCCAGCAGCTTGAAAGCGGGGGGCCACTCCTACGAGCAGTACTTC	CASSLKAGGHSYEQYF
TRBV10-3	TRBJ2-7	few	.	TGTGCCATCAGGGGTCTCGCTTCCGGGACCGTCCCAAACTCCTACGAGCAGTACTTC	CAIRGLASGTVPNSYEQYF
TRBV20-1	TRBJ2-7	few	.	TGCAGTGCTAGAGTCCCCGGAGACCTGAGCTCCTACGAGCAGTACTTC	CSARVPGDLSSYEQYF
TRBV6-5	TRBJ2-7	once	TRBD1	TGTGCCAGCAGTTACTCCTACAGGGGGAACTACGAGCAGTACTTC	CASSYSYRGNYEQYF
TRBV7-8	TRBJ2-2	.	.	TGTGCCAGCAGCAGAGAGGTTGCGGACACCGGGGAGCTGTTTTTT	CASSREVADTGELFF
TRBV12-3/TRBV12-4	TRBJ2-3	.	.	TGTGCCAGCAGTAGCCGGAGGGCGGCTACGCAGTATTTT	CASSSRRAATQYF
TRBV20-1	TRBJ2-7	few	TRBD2	TGCAGTGCTAGACCTCGGGGGGGCCTAGCCTACGAGCAGTACTTC	CSARPRGGLAYEQYF
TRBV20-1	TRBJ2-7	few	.	TGCAGTGCTAGGTCGGACCACTACGAGCAGTACTTC	CSARSDHYEQYF
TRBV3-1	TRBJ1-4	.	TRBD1	TGTGCCAGCAGCCAAGAAGCGGGACAGCTGTTTTTT	CASSQEAGQLFF
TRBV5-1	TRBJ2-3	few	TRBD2	TGCGCCAGCAGCTTGGTCTTCGGGGGGGCCGAGGATACGCAGTATTTT	CASSLVFGGAEDTQYF
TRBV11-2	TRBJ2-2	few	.	TGTGCCAGCAGCCTAGGGGGGCGAAGTCTGGGGGAGCTGTTTTTT	CASSLGGRSLGELFF
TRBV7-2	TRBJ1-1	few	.	TGTGCCAGCAGCTTCGGAGAGGAAGCTCACGAAGCTTTCTTT	CASSFGEEAHEAFF
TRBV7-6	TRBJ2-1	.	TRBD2	TGTGCCAGCAGCCCCCCGGGAGTAGCGGGGAGCAATGAGCAGTTCTTC	CASSPPGVAGSNEQFF
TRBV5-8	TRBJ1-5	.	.	TGTGCCAGCAGCTTGAACCGGGGTTATAGCAATCAGCCCCAGCATTTT	CASSLNRGYSNQPQHF
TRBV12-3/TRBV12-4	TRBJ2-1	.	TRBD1	TGTGCCAGCAGTCCCGGACAGGGGGTGCTATACAATGAGCAGTTCTTC	CASSPGQGVLYNEQFF
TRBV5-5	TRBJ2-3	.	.	TGTGCCAGCAGCTTGGGATGGGGACCTAGCACAGATACGCAGTATTTT	CASSLGWGPSTDTQYF
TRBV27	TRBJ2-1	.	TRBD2	TGTGCCAGCAGACCAGGGACTAGCGGGGGGCCCCCATACAATGAGCAGTTCTTC	CASRPGTSGGPPYNEQFF
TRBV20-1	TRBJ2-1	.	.	TGCAGTGCTAGTGTGGGGTGGGCACACAATGAGCAGTTCTTC	CSASVGWAHNEQFF
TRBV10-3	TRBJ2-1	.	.	TGTGCCATCAGAGGCCGTAGCTCCTACAATGAGCAGTTCTTC	CAIRGRSSYNEQFF
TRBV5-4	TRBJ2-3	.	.	TGTGCCAGCAGCAGTGCAGGGGCTAGCACAGATACGCAGTATTTT	CASSSAGASTDTQYF
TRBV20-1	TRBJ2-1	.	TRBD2	TGCAGTGCTAGTAGGAGGACTAGCGGGGGCGATGAGCAGTTCTTC	CSASRRTSGGDEQFF
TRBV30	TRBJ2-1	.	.	TGTGCCTGGAGCCCGAGCTCCTACAATGAGCAGTTCTTC	CAWSPSSYNEQFF
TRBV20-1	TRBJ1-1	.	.	TGCAGTGCTCAGGGGATATGGTGGACTGAAGCTTTCTTT	CSAQGIWWTEAFF
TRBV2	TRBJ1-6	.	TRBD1	TGTGCCAGCAGGGTGGACAGGCCGAATTCACCCCTCCACTTT	CASRVDRPNSPLHF
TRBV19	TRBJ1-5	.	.	TGTGCCAGTAGTATAGACCCGGCGGTAGATCAGCCCCAGCATTTT	CASSIDPAVDQPQHF
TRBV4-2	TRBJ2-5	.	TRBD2	TGTGCCAGCAGCCAAGGGACTAGCGGGGGGCAAGAGACCCAGTACTTC	CASSQGTSGGQETQYF
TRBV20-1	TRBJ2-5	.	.	TGCAGTGCTAGACGCCCTCCTGGGGAGACCCAGTACTTC	CSARRPPGETQYF
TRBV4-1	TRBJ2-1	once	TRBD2	TGCGCCAGCAGCCAAGGATCGCTGGGGTGGGGGGGCAATGAGCAGTTCTTC	CASSQGSLGWGGNEQFF
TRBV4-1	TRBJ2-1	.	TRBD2	TGCGCCAGCAGCCAAGGCCTAGCGGGGGGGGGTGAGCAGTTCTTC	CASSQGLAGGGEQFF
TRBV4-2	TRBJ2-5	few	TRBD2	TGTGCCAGCAGCCAAGACGCGGGGGGGCCGGGAGAGACCCAGTACTTC	CASSQDAGGPGETQYF
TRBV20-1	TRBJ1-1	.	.	TGCAGTGCCCAGGGACCCTCCTTGAACGCTGAAGCTTTCTTT	CSAQGPSLNAEAFF
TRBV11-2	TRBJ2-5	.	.	TGTGCCAGCAGACCGCAGGAAGAGACCCAGTACTTC	CASRPQEETQYF
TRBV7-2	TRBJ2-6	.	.	TGTGCCAGCAGGCCCGACAGGCCTGGGGCCAACGTCCTGACTTTC	CASRPDRPGANVLTF
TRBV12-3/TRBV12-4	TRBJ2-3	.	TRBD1	TGTGCCAGCACCCTAGACAGGGGGTCGGATACGCAGTATTTT	CASTLDRGSDTQYF
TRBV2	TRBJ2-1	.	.	TGTGCCAGCCATACCAGCTCCTACAATGAGCAGTTCTTC	CASHTSSYNEQFF
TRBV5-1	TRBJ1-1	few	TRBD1	TGCGCCAGCCAAACCGGGACAGGGAACACTGAAGCTTTCTTT	CASQTGTGNTEAFF